Each of the 8 T cell receptor beta chains below was sequenced from the same sample in a study of blood T cell repertoires in COVID-19. Profiled with immunoSEQ multiplex PCR; TCRdb holds only in-frame clones, not every one. The sample records 210,000 or so clones, 75% to 85% being singletons. Sequencing was done on a sample of PBMCs or T cells enriched from blood (not recorded which). The receptor set was obtained from a woman between 40 and 50 years old with acute COVID-19.

The V gene is TRBV6-5, the J gene TRBJ2-7, with 8 bases identical to TRBD1. V lost 4 bases, J lost 6 bases, and 8 bases stayed unmatched. The CDR3 is 14 residues long. Germline values: CDR1 MNHEY, CDR2 SVGAGI. The CDR3 DNA reads TGTGCCAGCAGTTCGACTAGGGACAGGCTCGAGCAGTACTTC. It is translated as CASSSTRDRLEQYF.

The V and J genes are TRBV2 and TRBJ1-2; the match to TRBD1 covers 10 bases. The germline gives CDR1 SNHLY, CDR2 FYNNEI. The CDR3 consists of 15 residues. V was pared by 6 bases and J by 6 bases, with 10 bases of the junction left unmatched. The chain's CDR3 is CASRGQGLYQDGYTF. The DNA of the CDR3 is TGTGCCAGCAGGGGACAGGGGCTCTATCAGGATGGCTACACCTTC.

The rearrangement joins TRBV29-1 to TRBJ1-5; 9 bases are a match to TRBD1. The CDR3 totals 13 residues. V lost 8 bases and J lost 2; bases outside the gene matches: 4. The germline gives CDR1 SQVTM, CDR2 ANQGSEA. CDR3 DNA: TGCAGCACCTGGACAGGGGGCAATCAGCCCCAGCATTTT. This encodes CSTWTGGNQPQHF.

The rearrangement joins TRBV3-1 (or the pseudogene TRBV3-2) to TRBJ1-6; D remains unclear. There are 12 residues in the CDR3. Trimming removed 4 bases from V and 10 bases from J, with 8 bases in between. Germline CDR1 LGHDT, CDR2 YNNKEL (reference sequence). The CDR3 loop is CASSPGGSPLHF. The CDR3 DNA follows: TGTGCCAGCAGCCCAGGTGGATCACCCCTCCACTTT.

This clone turned up a few times. The DNA for the CDR3 is TGTGCCAGCAGCCAAGGACTGCACGGGGGCTACGAGCAGTACTTC. Encoded protein: CASSQGLHGGYEQYF. The chain links TRBV3-1 (or the pseudogene TRBV3-2) to TRBJ2-7; D is possibly TRBD2 (6 bases). CDR3 length: 15 amino acids. V shed 1 base and J shed 3 bases, with 13 bases lying between them. Germline-derived CDR1 and CDR2 are LGHDT and YNNKEL (reference sequence).

CDR3 nucleotides: TGTGCCAGTAGTAAAGACAGAAGCTCCTACGAGCAGTACTTC. Amino acid sequence: CASSKDRSSYEQYF. This chain links TRBV19 with TRBJ2-7; D is perhaps TRBD1 (5 bases). Germline assignment: CDR1 LNHDA and CDR2 SQIVND (reference sequence). The V and J ends lost 4 bases and 0 bases respectively, with 10 bases between them. The CDR3 extends over 14 amino acids.

J is TRBJ2-1 and V is TRBV5-1; D gene uncertain. Germline V CDR1 and CDR2: SGHRS, YFSETQ. The CDR3 loop spans 13 amino acids. With 4 bases removed from V and 8 bases from J, the gap between germline ends came to 13 bases. As DNA, the CDR3 is TGCGCCAGCAGCCTAAGGTCTCGGGATGAGCAGTTCTTC. As protein: CASSLRSRDEQFF.

The chain is built from TRBV7-9 and TRBJ2-6; D not resolved. Trimming removed 5 bases at V and 1 base at J, with 18 bases between. Germline CDR1 is SEHNR and CDR2 is FQNEAQ (reference sequence). The CDR3 runs 18 residues. The CDR3 region has the DNA TGTGCCAGCAGCCCCATGGTAAGACTGGTGTCTGGGGCCAACGTCCTGACTTTC. Translating gives CASSPMVRLVSGANVLTF.